The text below deals with one T cell receptor (beta chain). Some clones are missing from TCRdb's copy, which holds only in-frame ones; the method was immunoSEQ multiplex PCR. The sample yields 70,000 to 95,000 clones, over 80% seen once. The data derive from a study of blood T cell repertoires in COVID-19. The sequencing sample was made of peripheral blood. The receptor comes from a woman aged 50 to 60 in a cohort sampled during active COVID-19.

The CDR3 DNA reads as TGTGCCAGCTCACCACCCTTCGGGGAATCAACTAATGAAAAACTGTTTTTT. Encoded protein: CASSPPFGESTNEKLFF. The J gene is TRBJ1-4, the V gene TRBV18, with D unclear. The CDR3 has 17 residues. V was clipped by 0 bases and J by 0 bases, with 11 bases between them. CDR1 is KGHSH, CDR2 LQKENI, per germline.